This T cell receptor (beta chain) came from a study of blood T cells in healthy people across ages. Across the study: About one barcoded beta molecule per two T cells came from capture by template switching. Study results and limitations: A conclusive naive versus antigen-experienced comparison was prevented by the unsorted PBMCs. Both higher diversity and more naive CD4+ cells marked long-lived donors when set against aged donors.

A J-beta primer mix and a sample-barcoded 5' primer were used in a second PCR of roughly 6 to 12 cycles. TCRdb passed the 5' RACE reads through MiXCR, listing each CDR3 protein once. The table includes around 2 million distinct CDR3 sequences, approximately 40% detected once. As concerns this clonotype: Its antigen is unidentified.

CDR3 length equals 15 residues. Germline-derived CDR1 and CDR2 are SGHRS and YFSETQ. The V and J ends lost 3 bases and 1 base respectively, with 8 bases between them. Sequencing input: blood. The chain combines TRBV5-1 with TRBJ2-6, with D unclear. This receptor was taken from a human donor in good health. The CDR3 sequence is CASSWDGSGANVLTF. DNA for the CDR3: TGCGCCAGCAGCTGGGATGGGTCTGGGGCCAACGTCCTGACTTTC.